This record looks at one T cell receptor beta chain sequence and its context. The antigen is undetermined. V gave up 7 bases and J gave up 5 bases, with 9 bases separating them. Germline CDR1 SNHLY, CDR2 FYNNEI. The CDR3 is 12 residues long. This table comes from immunoSEQ multiplex PCR, and its TCRdb copy is limited to in-frame clones, with some not included. The sample includes about 480,000 clones, around nine tenths seen only once; the top ten take roughly 13%. The sample's treatment: around 19 received Ad26.COV2.S at low or high dose, single or two shots; about 5 received placebo; per-sample allocation not given. Specimens were obtained on day 63 following the first vaccine or placebo injection. This sample is part of a study of Ad26.COV2.S vaccination and SARS-CoV-2 variants. The overall study: A COV1001 Ad26.COV2.S trial-arm participant provided the sample.

Regarding the study as a whole: Participants in the vaccine arm had higher spike-specific TCR breadth; placebo recipients had lower.

Source: peripheral blood, taken in a trial of Ad26.COV2.S vaccine versus placebo. The chain links TRBV2 to TRBJ2-1; possible D gene TRBD1, 6 bases. This sequence was found in a person aged 18-60 years who received the Ad26.COV2.S COVID-19 vaccine or a placebo. CDR3 region: CASKGDNNEQFF. As DNA, the CDR3 is TGTGCCAGCAAGGGGGACAACAATGAGCAGTTCTTC.